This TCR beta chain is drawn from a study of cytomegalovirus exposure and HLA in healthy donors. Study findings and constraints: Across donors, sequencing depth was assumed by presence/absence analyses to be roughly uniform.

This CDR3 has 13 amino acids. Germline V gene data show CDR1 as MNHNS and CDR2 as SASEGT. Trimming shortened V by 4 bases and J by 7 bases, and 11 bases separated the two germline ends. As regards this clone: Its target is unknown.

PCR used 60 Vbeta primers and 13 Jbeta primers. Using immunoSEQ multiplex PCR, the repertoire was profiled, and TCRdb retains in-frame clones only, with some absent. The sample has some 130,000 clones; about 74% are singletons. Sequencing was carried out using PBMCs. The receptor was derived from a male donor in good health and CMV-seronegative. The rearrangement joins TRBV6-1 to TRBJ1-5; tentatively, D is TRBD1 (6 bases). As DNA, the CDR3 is TGTGCCAGCAGTGGAAACAGGGAACAGCCCCAGCATTTT. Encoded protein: CASSGNREQPQHF.